These 13 T cell receptor beta chains originate from one sample sequenced in a study of beta chain features in type 1 diabetes. No antigens are known for them. Whole-study results and caveats: Significant though moderate, a shortening of TCRB CDR3s appeared in all four CD4+ subsets of Type 1 diabetes patients.

Reverse transcribing all isolated RNA meant expressed TCRB transcripts were sequenced. Profiling relied on immunoSEQ multiplex PCR, and the TCRdb table lists in-frame clones only, not all of them. The table records a few hundred thousand clones, 8.5% to 10% of them present only once. Material: central memory CD4+ T cells from blood. The receptors shown here come from a young man with type 1 diabetes.

This clone was seen a few times. The chain joins TRBV30 to TRBJ1-5; no definite D call. CDR3 length: 13 amino acids. Trimming removed 0 bases from V and 6 bases from J, with 9 bases in between. The V gene's germline CDR1 is GTSNPN and CDR2 SVGIG (reference sequence). The DNA for the CDR3 is TGTGCCTGGAGTGTCAAGGGAGGTCAGCCCCAGCATTTT. It is translated as CAWSVKGGQPQHF.

The chain carries TRBV2 and TRBJ1-1; 9 nucleotides agree with TRBD1. From germline, CDR1 is SNHLY and CDR2 FYNNEI. The CDR3 spans 14 residues. Unmatched junction bases numbered 13, after V lost 7 bases and J lost 10 bases. This CDR3 is CASKLQGAFIVAFF. In DNA form, the CDR3 reads TGTGCCAGCAAACTACAGGGGGCCTTCATCGTAGCTTTCTTT. Full variable domain (remainder filled in from reference TRBV2 and TRBJ1-1): EPEVTQTPSHQVTQMGQEVILRCVPISNHLYFYWYRQILGQKVEFLVSFYNNEISEKSEIFDDQFSVERPDGSNFTLKIRSTKLEDSAMYFCASKLQGAFIVAFFGQGTRLTVV.

This clone turned up a few times. The gene calls are TRBV6-5 and TRBJ2-5; perhaps TRBD2 as D (7 bases). Trimming shortened V by 7 bases and J by 4 bases, and 16 bases separated the two germline ends. The CDR3 has 14 amino acids. Germline V gene data show CDR1 as MNHEY and CDR2 as SVGAGI. CDR3 residues: CASNVRGGGETQYF. The CDR3 DNA is TGTGCCAGCAACGTCAGGGGAGGGGGAGAGACCCAGTACTTC.

Many counts were recorded for this clone. V usage is TRBV7-2 and J usage is TRBJ2-1; D not certain. The CDR3 sequence is 14 residues long. Germline-derived CDR1 and CDR2 are SGHTA and FQGNSA. V shed 3 bases and J shed 6 bases, with 12 bases lying between them. CDR3 sequence (DNA): TGTGCCAGCAGCTTCGGCAGCCCAGGCAATGAGCAGTTCTTC. Its translation is CASSFGSPGNEQFF.

This clone was recorded at least ten times. The chain is built from TRBV13 and TRBJ1-2; 8 bases agree with TRBD1. Germline loops: CDR1 PRHDT, CDR2 FYEKMQ (reference sequence). The CDR3 runs 14 residues. Trimming removed 0 bases from V and 9 bases from J; junction bases left unmatched: 6. As DNA, the CDR3 is TGTGCCAGCAGCTTAGGGGACAGGGACTCGAGCTACACCTTC. Its protein product is CASSLGDRDSSYTF.

The rearrangement joins TRBV6-1 to TRBJ1-2; 10 bases fit TRBD1. The CDR3 is 13 residues long. The trim removed 4 bases at V and 6 bases at J, leaving 2 bases unmatched. Per the germline V gene, CDR1 is MNHNS and CDR2 is SASEGT. The CDR3 coding sequence is TGTGCCAGCAGTGCGACAGGGGGCGATGGCTACACCTTC. Encoded protein: CASSATGGDGYTF.

This clone was counted only a few times. The sample contains more than one DNA sequence encoding this CDR3. The genes are TRBV7-2 and TRBJ2-7, with D hard to call. The CDR3 spans 13 residues. Germline loops: CDR1 SGHTA, CDR2 FQGNSA. The ends were cut back, 4 bases at V and 3 bases at J, with 10 bases in the middle. CDR3 in amino acids: CASSSGLSYEQYF. The CDR3, as DNA: TGTGCCAGCAGCTCCGGGTTAAGCTACGAGCAGTACTTC.

This clone has just a few counts. This chain uses TRBV6-1 with TRBJ2-3, with 7 bases matching TRBD1. J lost 2 bases, V lost 4 bases, and 9 bases had no gene match. The CDR3 is made up of 16 amino acids. Germline lookup yields CDR1 MNHNS and CDR2 SASEGT. CDR3 amino acids: CASSGETGTPTDTQYF. The CDR3 DNA sequence: TGTGCCAGCAGTGGGGAGACAGGGACACCCACAGATACGCAGTATTTT.

This chain joins TRBV4-3 and TRBJ1-1, with 8 bases aligning to TRBD1. Germline CDR1 reads LGHNA; CDR2 reads YSLEER. CDR3 length equals 15 residues. V lost 1 base, J lost 0 bases, and 1 base stayed unmatched. CDR3 amino acids: CASSQGTGMNTEAFF. The CDR3 region has the DNA TGCGCCAGCAGCCAAGGGACAGGGATGAACACTGAAGCTTTCTTT.

The DNA for the CDR3 is TGTGCCAGCAGTTTAGAAGGGGCGCCCGAGAGCTCTGGAAACACCATATATTTT. Translation gives CASSLEGAPESSGNTIYF. The chain couples TRBV28 to TRBJ1-3, with TRBD1 as a possible D gene (5 bases). Germline V gene lookup returns CDR1 MDHEN and CDR2 SYDVKM. V lost 2 bases to trimming and J lost 0 bases, with 17 bases between them. The CDR3 totals 18 residues.

This clone showed up just a few times. V is TRBV2 and J is TRBJ2-1; 12 nucleotides match TRBD2. The CDR3 runs 15 residues. The ends lost 7 bases at V and 7 bases at J; junction bases unmatched: 8. Germline assignment: CDR1 SNHLY and CDR2 FYNNEI. CDR3 sequence: CASTLLAGGGNEQFF. The CDR3 DNA reads TGTGCCAGCACTCTACTAGCGGGAGGTGGGAATGAGCAGTTCTTC.

This clone was seen a handful of times. Other DNA sequences within the sample encode an identical CDR3. The chain carries TRBV5-4 and TRBJ2-3; 12 bases agree with TRBD2. With 1 base clipped from V and 1 base from J, the junction kept 1 base outside the gene matches. This CDR3 spans 16 amino acids. Germline loops: CDR1 SGHNT, CDR2 YYREEE (reference sequence). CDR3 nucleotides: TGTGCCAGCAGCTTGAGACTAGCGGGAGGCACAGATACGCAGTATTTT. This encodes CASSLRLAGGTDTQYF.

This clone was seen a few times. At the DNA level, this CDR3 is encoded by other sequences in the same sample as well. This sequence joins TRBV2 and TRBJ2-1; D perhaps matches TRBD2 (5 bases). V was shortened by 7 bases and J by 6 bases, with 10 bases between the two germline ends. The CDR3 has 12 residues. From germline, CDR1 is SNHLY and CDR2 FYNNEI. The chain's CDR3 is CASTSEGNEQFF. CDR3 bases: TGTGCCAGCACTAGTGAGGGCAATGAGCAGTTCTTC.